This paragraph reports one TCR beta chain. No antigen is known for it. Sequencing used immunoSEQ multiplex PCR; TCRdb keeps in-frame clones, though not all of them. The sample shows 55,000 to 80,000 clones, roughly 84% of them seen only once. The data originate from a study of T cell responses to AZD1222 COVID-19 vaccine. The study, taken as a whole, reports: Only a handful of AZD1222 recipients, six or seven in all, had baseline seropositivity.

The clonotype originates from an adult in good health. The sequences come from peripheral blood, collected on day 0 of AZD1222 vaccination.

The CDR3 DNA reads TGTGCCATCACCCAGGGTTTTAACTATGGCTACACCTTC. Translating it yields CAITQGFNYGYTF. The chain employs TRBV10-3 and TRBJ1-2; D may be TRBD1 (5 bases). The germline CDR1 and CDR2 sequences are ENHRY and SYGVKD. The CDR3 length is 13 residues. V lost 7 bases to trimming and J lost 1 base, with 10 bases between them.